The following is a T cell receptor (beta chain) sequence with its context. The sample comes from a study of monozygotic twins with inflammatory bowel disease. T cells were not sorted, and total RNA was isolated straight from whole blood. The CDR3 sequence is 16 residues long. Germline V CDR1 and CDR2: KGHDR, SFDVKD. TCRdb reprocessed the 5' RACE reads, keeping one entry per CDR3 protein, no DNA. Recorded for this sample: 110,000 to 150,000 distinct CDR3 sequences. This clonotype originated in a human donor with ulcerative colitis or Crohn's disease, or a healthy co-twin of an affected twin (not recorded which). This rearrangement joins TRBV24-1 to TRBJ2-5; TCRdb lists TRBD1, though no DNA is available to test this call. Source material: blood. CDR3 sequence reads: CATSNALGDTQETQYF.